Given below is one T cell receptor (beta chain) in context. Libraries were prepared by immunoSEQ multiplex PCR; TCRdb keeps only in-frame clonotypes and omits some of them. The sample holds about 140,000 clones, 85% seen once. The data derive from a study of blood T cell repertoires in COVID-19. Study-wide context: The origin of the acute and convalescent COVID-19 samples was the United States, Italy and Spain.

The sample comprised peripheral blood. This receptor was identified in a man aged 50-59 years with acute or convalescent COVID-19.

In nucleotides, the CDR3 is TGTGCCAGCTCACCAAGTCGGGCGGGGCTAGACTATGGCTACACCTTC. This encodes CASSPSRAGLDYGYTF. The chain carries TRBV18 and TRBJ1-2; weak D call: TRBD1 (5 bases). The germline V gene encodes CDR1 KGHSH and CDR2 LQKENI. This CDR3 is built from 16 residues. V lost 2 bases to trimming and J lost 3 bases, with 16 bases between them.